This entry describes one T cell receptor (beta chain). This specimen comes from a study of shared clonotypes between healthy human individuals. In germline, CDR1 is SGHRS, CDR2 YFSETQ. The CDR3 loop spans 14 amino acids. The V gene lost 2 bases and the J gene lost 4 bases, with 12 bases spanning the gap. Authors' methods: As immunoSEQ supplied junction-only sequences (without quality scores), filtering differed. Data came from immunoSEQ multiplex PCR; TCRdb stores just in-frame clones and leaves some out. V and J calls and clone size are given by that table; D and trimming were obtained from the DNA. The sample contains 2 million to 3 million clones, 85% to 95% of which appear only once.

The origin of this receptor is a man aged 18 to 30 in good health. This sequence joins TRBV5-1 and TRBJ1-1; D gene unclear. The sample was naive CD4+ T cells sorted from blood. Subset given: CD45RA+ positively selected. CDR3 DNA: TGCGCCAGCAGCTTTTTAGTGGGATCCACTGAAGCTTTCTTT. This codes for CASSFLVGSTEAFF. The complete variable domain, with remaining parts taken from reference TRBV5-1 and TRBJ1-1, reads KAGVTQTPRYLIKTRGQQVTLSCSPISGHRSVSWYQQTPGQGLQFLFEYFSETQRNKGNFPGRFSGRQFSNSRSEMNVSTLELGDSALYLCASSFLVGSTEAFFGQGTRLTVV.